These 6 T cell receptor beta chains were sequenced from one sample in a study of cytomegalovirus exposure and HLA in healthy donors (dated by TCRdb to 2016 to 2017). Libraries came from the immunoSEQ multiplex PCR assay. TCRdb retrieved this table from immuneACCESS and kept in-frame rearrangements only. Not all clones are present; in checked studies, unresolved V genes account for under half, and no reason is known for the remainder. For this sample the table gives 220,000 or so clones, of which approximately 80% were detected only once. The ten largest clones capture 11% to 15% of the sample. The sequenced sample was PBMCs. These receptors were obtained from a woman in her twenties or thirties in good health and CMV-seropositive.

CDR3 nucleotides: TGCAGCGTTGGCACAGATACGCAGTATTTT. Protein product: CSVGTDTQYF. This chain uses TRBV29-1 with TRBJ2-3; no reliable D call. The CDR3 has 10 residues. The germline CDR1 and CDR2 sequences are SQVTM and ANQGSEA. V lost 4 bases to trimming and J lost 1 base, with 0 bases between them.

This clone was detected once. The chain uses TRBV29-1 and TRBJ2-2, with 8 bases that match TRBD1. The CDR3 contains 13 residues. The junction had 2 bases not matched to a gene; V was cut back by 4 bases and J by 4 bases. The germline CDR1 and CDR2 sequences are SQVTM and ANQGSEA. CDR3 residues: CSVGQGSTGELFF. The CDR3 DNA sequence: TGCAGCGTTGGACAGGGGAGCACCGGGGAGCTGTTTTTT.

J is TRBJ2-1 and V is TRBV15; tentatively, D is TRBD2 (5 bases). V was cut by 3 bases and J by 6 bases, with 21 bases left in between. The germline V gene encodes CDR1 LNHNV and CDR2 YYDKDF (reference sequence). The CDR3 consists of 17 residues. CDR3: CATSSKFGQLGSNEQFF. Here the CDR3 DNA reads TGTGCCACCAGCAGTAAGTTCGGGCAGTTGGGGAGCAATGAGCAGTTCTTC.

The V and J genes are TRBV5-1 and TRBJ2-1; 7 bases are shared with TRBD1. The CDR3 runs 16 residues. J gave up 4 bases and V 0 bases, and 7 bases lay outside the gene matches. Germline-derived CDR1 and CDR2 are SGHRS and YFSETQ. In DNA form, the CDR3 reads TGCGCCAGCAGCTTGGGCCTCGGGACAGCATACAATGAGCAGTTCTTC. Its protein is CASSLGLGTAYNEQFF.

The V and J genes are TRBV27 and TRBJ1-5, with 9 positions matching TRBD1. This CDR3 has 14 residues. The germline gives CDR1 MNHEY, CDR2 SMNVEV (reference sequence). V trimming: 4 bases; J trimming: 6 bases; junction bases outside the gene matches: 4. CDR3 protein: CASSSHRGPQPQHF. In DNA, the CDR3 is TGTGCCAGCAGTTCCCACAGGGGGCCTCAGCCCCAGCATTTT.

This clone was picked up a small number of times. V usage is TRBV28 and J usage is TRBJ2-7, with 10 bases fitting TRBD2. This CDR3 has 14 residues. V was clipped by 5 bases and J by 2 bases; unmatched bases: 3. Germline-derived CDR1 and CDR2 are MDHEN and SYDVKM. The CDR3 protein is CASSTGLAAYEQYF. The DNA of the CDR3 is TGTGCCAGCAGTACAGGACTAGCGGCCTACGAGCAGTACTTC.